This T cell receptor beta chain was profiled in a study of CD8+CD57+ T cells in acquired aplastic anemia. Template material for TCR beta VDJ and CDR3 profiling consisted of genomic DNA. From the reads, TCRdb called clonotypes with MiXCR, one entry per CDR3 protein. The profile shows some 190,000 distinct CDR3 sequences, around 50% of them singletons. Deletions cut 4 bases from V and 8 bases from J, with 14 bases between. Germline values: CDR1 SEHNR, CDR2 FQNEAQ (reference sequence). The CDR3 has 13 residues. V and J are TRBV7-9 and TRBJ1-2; D is ambiguous. The sequence derives from a human donor in good health, serving as a control. Sample: sorted CD4+, CD8+, or CD8+CD57+ T cells (not recorded which) from PBMCs. The CDR3 loop is CASSYSDESGYTF. CDR3 coding DNA: TGTGCCAGCAGCTATTCAGACGAAAGCGGCTACACCTTC.